This is a list of T cell receptor beta chains from one sample in a study of cytomegalovirus exposure and HLA in healthy donors. This table comes from immunoSEQ multiplex PCR, and its TCRdb copy is limited to in-frame clones, with some not included. Here the sample spans about 180,000 clones, around 80% being singletons. Source material: PBMCs. These receptors came from a girl between 5 and 17 years old in good health and CMV-seropositive. Both conserved end residues are part of each CDR3. Clone size is shown for a subset of rows, as once, few, many or a class of expanded clone.

V,J,size,CDR3
TRBV19,TRBJ1-2,-,CASSIDRGPYGYTF
TRBV5-6,TRBJ2-3,-,CASSPGAGADTQYF
TRBV19,TRBJ2-1,-,CASRMRGSSYNEQFF
TRBV6-1,TRBJ2-7,few,CASSETPSGVYEQYF
TRBV29-1,TRBJ2-1,-,CSVEGPSGLYNEQFF
TRBV29-1,TRBJ2-2,-,CSVARPRGLAGVGTGELFF
TRBV29-1,TRBJ2-5,-,CSARQGMETQYF
TRBV5-1,TRBJ1-2,-,CASSFGTASYGYTF
TRBV5-1,TRBJ2-5,-,CASSYRETQYF
TRBV30,TRBJ2-5,once,CAWGAGAVEETQYF
TRBV6-4,TRBJ2-1,-,CASSDSFRTSGVNEQFF
TRBV6-5,TRBJ1-2,few,CASRQGFGYTF
TRBV5-1,TRBJ2-3,-,CASSFRGWGTDTQYF
TRBV4-1,TRBJ1-2,-,CASSLTGGLSDGYTF
TRBV6-5,TRBJ1-2,few,CASSPRAGEGYTF
TRBV30,TRBJ1-3,-,CAWLLSNTIYF
TRBV7-9,TRBJ2-7,-,CASSRTSGGEQYF
TRBV7-9,TRBJ2-1,-,CASSVDSFKRNEQFF
TRBV6-1,TRBJ2-3,-,CASSPIGVRTDTQYF
TRBV29-1,TRBJ2-7,-,CSASLGTGRSSEQYF
TRBV5-4,TRBJ2-1,-,CASSLSSYNEQFF
TRBV5-1,TRBJ1-2,few,CASSLKGANYGYTF
TRBV9,TRBJ2-2,-,CASSVKSTGELFF
TRBV18,TRBJ2-4,-,CASSPQGLAKNIQYF
TRBV7-2,TRBJ2-6,-,CASSPNWPRGANVLTF
TRBV13,TRBJ2-7,-,CASSLDRSYEQYF
TRBV11-2,TRBJ1-6,few,CASSFRGRNSPLHF
TRBV6-4,TRBJ2-3,-,CASSEGGGSTDTQYF
TRBV30,TRBJ1-4,-,CAWKLLLQGTENEKLFF
TRBV5-1,TRBJ2-1,-,CASSRGGTSGYNEQFF
TRBV11-2,TRBJ1-1,-,CASSLVLGGAFF
TRBV7-2,TRBJ2-7,-,CASSRLPTGQAYEQYF